The 3 T cell receptor beta chains below all came from one sample that was sequenced in a study of blood T cell repertoires in COVID-19. Profiling relied on immunoSEQ multiplex PCR, and the TCRdb table lists in-frame clones only, not all of them. Of about 73,000 clones in the sample, 75% to 80% were seen once. Material for sequencing was peripheral blood. These receptors came from a man aged 65-85 years with COVID-19, enrolled during active disease.

This chain connects TRBV5-6 to TRBJ2-3; the D gene is possibly TRBD2 (6 bases). The germline gives CDR1 SGHDT, CDR2 YYEEEE. V lost 4 bases to trimming and J lost 3 bases, with 24 bases between them. The CDR3 is 18 residues long. The CDR3 region has the DNA TGTGCCAGCAGCGGGGGGTTGGGCGAATTCGGGATGACAGATACGCAGTATTTT. Its protein is CASSGGLGEFGMTDTQYF.

This clone has more than one count but fewer than ten. V is TRBV6-1 and J is TRBJ2-1, with 7 bases fitting TRBD2. J gave up 7 bases and V 3 bases, and 9 bases lay outside the gene matches. CDR3 length equals 15 residues. Germline V gene sequence: CDR1 MNHNS, CDR2 SASEGT. The CDR3 DNA sequence: TGTGCCAGCAGTGACCAGGGACTACCCGAGAATGAGCAGTTCTTC. Translation: CASSDQGLPENEQFF.

V and J are TRBV19 and TRBJ1-5, with D hard to call. Trimming stripped 2 bases from V and 4 bases from J, with 15 bases between. The CDR3 loop spans 16 amino acids. Germline CDR1 and CDR2: LNHDA and SQIVND (reference sequence). The CDR3 sequence is CASSISERSWNQPQHF. DNA for the CDR3: TGTGCCAGTAGTATATCCGAAAGGAGCTGGAATCAGCCCCAGCATTTT.